This T cell receptor (beta chain) was sequenced during a study of CD8 T cells in ankylosing spondylitis. The V end lost 1 base, the J end lost 8 bases, and 15 bases lay between the germline ends. The CDR3 runs to 15 residues. CDR1 and CDR2 from the germline V gene are MGHRA and YSYEKL. TCRdb independently ran MiXCR on the 5' RACE reads; one entry per CDR3 protein. The sample contains fewer than 400,000 distinct CDR3 sequences, roughly 8% of which appear only once. This clonotype was recorded at least ten times. The antigen is undetermined. Regarding the study as a whole: According to the report, clones linked to the disease were significantly enriched in matched synovial fluid samples taken from ankylosing spondylitis patients. Ankylosing spondylitis blood appeared to be characterized by a TCR beta motif of several highly homologous variants.

The receptor comes from a male donor with ankylosing spondylitis. The sample taken for sequencing was blood, either unsorted or a sorted T cell fraction (not recorded which). The V call is TRBV4-1, the J call TRBJ1-5; D might be TRBD1 (6 bases). This CDR3 reads CASSQVPRGREPQHF. DNA of the CDR3: TGCGCCAGCAGCCAAGTCCCTCGGGGGCGCGAGCCCCAGCATTTT.